This T cell receptor (beta chain) was recovered during a study of shared T cell receptors in the human thymus. Germline V gene sequence: CDR1 MDHEN, CDR2 SYDVKM. The trim removed 6 bases at V and 4 bases at J, leaving 8 bases unmatched. The CDR3 consists of 15 residues. Some clones are missing from TCRdb's copy, which holds only in-frame ones; the method was immunoSEQ multiplex PCR. The sample carries hundreds of thousands of clones, more than 70% recorded once. The same specimen was also included in a second study, on human thymus T cells. That work contributes: Obtained as resections during corrective heart surgery, the thymus tissue was then studied. V and J gene usage appeared biased in thymic and blood repertoires. Related research described thymic repertoires that were highly overlapping among unrelated individuals.

Sequencing was done on a sample of thymocytes. The rearrangement joins TRBV28 to TRBJ1-4, with 7 bases that match TRBD1. The sequence derives from a boy less than two years old with a congenital heart defect. The CDR3 loop is CASRNTGTDNEKLFF. The CDR3, as DNA: TGTGCCAGCAGAAACACCGGGACAGATAATGAAAAACTGTTTTTT.